Here is one TCR beta chain with its context. The antigen remains unidentified. This sample stems from a study of T-cell memory formation after mild COVID-19. Turning to the study itself: Clusters of TCRs were largely donor specific. Study results and limitations: The CD4+ clones that contracted clustered mainly within CM and EM, and the CD8+ clones concentrated in EMRA. Specificity for SARS-CoV-2 was not confirmed among the second-wave clones peaking on day 37. Memory sampled before infection contained some responding clones, suggesting cross-reactive memory joined.

The CDR3 sequence is 13 residues long. The ends were cut back, 0 bases at V and 7 bases at J, with 9 bases in the middle. Looked up from germline, CDR1 is LNHNV and CDR2 is YYDKDF (reference sequence). Each CDR3 protein is one row after TCRdb ran MiXCR on the 5' RACE reads. The top ten hold roughly 11% of the sample, which has fewer than 250,000 distinct CDR3 sequences, roughly 30% seen once. The sample comprised PBMCs or a T cell subset sorted from them (not recorded which). The receptor was isolated from an adult woman who had mild COVID-19 (a few samples of this study predate the infection). Cell type and time point are not known. The chain combines TRBV15 with TRBJ2-5, with D tentatively TRBD2 (5 bases). As DNA, the CDR3 is TGTGCCACCAGCAGAGACGGAGGCTGGACCCAGTACTTC. This sequence encodes CATSRDGGWTQYF.